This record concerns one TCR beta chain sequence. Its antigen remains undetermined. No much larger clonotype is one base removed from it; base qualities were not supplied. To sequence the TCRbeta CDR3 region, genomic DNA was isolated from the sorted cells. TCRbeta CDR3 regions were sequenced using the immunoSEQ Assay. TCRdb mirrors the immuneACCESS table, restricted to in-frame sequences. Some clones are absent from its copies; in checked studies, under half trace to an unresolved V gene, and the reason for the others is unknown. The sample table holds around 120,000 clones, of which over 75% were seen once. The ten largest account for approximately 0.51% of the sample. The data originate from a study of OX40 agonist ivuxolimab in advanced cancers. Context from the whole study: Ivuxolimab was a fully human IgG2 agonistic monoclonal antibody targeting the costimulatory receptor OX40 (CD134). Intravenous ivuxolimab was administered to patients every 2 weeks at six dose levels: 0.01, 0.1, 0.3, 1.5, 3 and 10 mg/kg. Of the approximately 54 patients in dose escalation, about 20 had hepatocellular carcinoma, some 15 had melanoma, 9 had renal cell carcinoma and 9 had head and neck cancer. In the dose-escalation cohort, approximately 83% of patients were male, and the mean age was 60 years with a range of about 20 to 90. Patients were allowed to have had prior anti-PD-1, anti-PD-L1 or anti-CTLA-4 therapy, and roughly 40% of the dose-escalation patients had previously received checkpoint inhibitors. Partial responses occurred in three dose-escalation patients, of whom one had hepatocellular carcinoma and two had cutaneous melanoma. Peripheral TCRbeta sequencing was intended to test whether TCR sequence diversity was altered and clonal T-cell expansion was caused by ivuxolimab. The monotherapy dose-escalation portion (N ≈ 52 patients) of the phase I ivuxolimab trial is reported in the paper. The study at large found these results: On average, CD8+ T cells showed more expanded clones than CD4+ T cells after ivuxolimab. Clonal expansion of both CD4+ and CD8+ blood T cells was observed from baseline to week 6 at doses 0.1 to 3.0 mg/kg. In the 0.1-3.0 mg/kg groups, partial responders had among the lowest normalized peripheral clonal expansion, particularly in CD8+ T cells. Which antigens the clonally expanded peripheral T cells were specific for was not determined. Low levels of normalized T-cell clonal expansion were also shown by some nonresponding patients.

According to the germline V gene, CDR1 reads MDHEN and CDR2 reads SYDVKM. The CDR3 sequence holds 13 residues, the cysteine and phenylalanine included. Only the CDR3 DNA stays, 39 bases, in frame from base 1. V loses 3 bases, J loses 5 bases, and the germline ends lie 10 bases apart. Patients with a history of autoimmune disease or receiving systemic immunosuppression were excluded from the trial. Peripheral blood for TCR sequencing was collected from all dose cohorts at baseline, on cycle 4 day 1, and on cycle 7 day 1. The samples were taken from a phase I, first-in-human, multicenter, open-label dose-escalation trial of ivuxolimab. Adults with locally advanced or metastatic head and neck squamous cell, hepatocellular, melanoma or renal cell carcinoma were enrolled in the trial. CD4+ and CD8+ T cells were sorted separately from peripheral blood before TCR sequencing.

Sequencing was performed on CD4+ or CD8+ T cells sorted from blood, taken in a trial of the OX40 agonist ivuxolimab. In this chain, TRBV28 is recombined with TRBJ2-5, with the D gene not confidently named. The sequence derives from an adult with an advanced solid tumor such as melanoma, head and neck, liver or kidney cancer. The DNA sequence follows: TGTGCCAGCAGTTTCCCCCCCAAGGAGACCCAGTACTTC. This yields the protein CASSFPPKETQYF. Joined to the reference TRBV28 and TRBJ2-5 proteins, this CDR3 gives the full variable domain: DVKVTQSSRYLVKRTGEKVFLECVQDMDHENMFWYRQDPGLGLRLIYFSYDVKMKEKGDIPEGYSVSREKKERFSLILESASTNQTSMYLCASSFPPKETQYFGPGTRLLVL.